The source of this T cell receptor (beta chain) is a study of Ad26.COV2.S vaccination and SARS-CoV-2 variants. Regarding the study as a whole: Comparability of non-spike TCR breadth was observed across vaccine and placebo recipients. Possibly, TCR breadth and depth analyses underestimated total T cell responses.

Sample treatment: around 19 received Ad26.COV2.S at low or high dose, single or two shots; about 5 received placebo; per-sample allocation not given. Sampling was performed 63 days after the first vaccine or placebo injection. In Boston, an adult donor aged 18-55 years took part. Comment on this clone: What it binds is not known.

Clones were sequenced by immunoSEQ multiplex PCR, and TCRdb holds only the in-frame ones, with some missing. The table shows around 300,000 clones, with around nine tenths occurring only once. Germline V CDR1 and CDR2: MDHEN, SYDVKM. The CDR3 consists of 14 residues. Trimming shortened V by 5 bases and J by 1 base, and 11 bases separated the two germline ends. The starting material was peripheral blood, obtained in a trial of Ad26.COV2.S vaccine versus placebo. The chain has TRBV28 and TRBJ1-1; possible D gene TRBD1, 5 bases. This TCR was sampled from a person aged 18 to 65 who received the Ad26.COV2.S COVID-19 vaccine or a placebo. The CDR3 DNA sequence: TGTGCCAGCAGTATGGGGCAGGGGAACACTGAAGCTTTCTTT. Translating it yields CASSMGQGNTEAFF.